The 5 T cell receptor beta chains listed next were all sequenced from one sample in a study of long-term antiretroviral therapy in people with HIV. Sequencing used immunoSEQ v3.0 at survey level. Libraries were prepared by immunoSEQ multiplex PCR; TCRdb keeps only in-frame clonotypes and omits some of them. The table lists around 20,000 clones, more than 75% of them singletons, with 6.5% to 10% in the top ten. Sample: unsorted PBMCs, taken 0.2 years before starting antiretroviral therapy. The receptors were gathered from a young man with HIV.

DNA of the CDR3: TGCGCCAGCAGCAGAAGAGTTCAGGGGACTGAAGCTTTCTTT. It yields the protein CASSRRVQGTEAFF. The V call is TRBV4-3, the J call TRBJ1-1; a possible D gene is TRBD1 (6 bases). Trimming left V 5 bases short and J 5 bases short, with 15 bases between. Germline V gene sequence: CDR1 LGHNA, CDR2 YSLEER. The CDR3 runs to 14 residues.

This chain joins TRBV5-6 and TRBJ1-2, with TRBD1 as a possible D gene (5 bases). Germline V gene lookup returns CDR1 SGHDT and CDR2 YYEEEE. V was cut by 1 base and J by 7 bases, with 17 bases left in between. This CDR3 has 15 amino acids. The CDR3 coding sequence is TGTGCCAGCAGCTTGTCGGGGTACGGAGGGGTTGGCTACACCTTC. Translated: CASSLSGYGGVGYTF.

The CDR3 DNA follows: TGTGCCAGCAGCTTAGGCGGGCAGCCCCAGCATTTT. It specifies CASSLGGQPQHF. The chain recombines TRBV7-8 with TRBJ1-5, with unresolved D. V lost 1 base, J lost 7 bases, and 5 bases lay in between. CDR1 and CDR2 (germline): SGHVS, FQNEAQ. The CDR3 sequence is 12 residues long.

This clone was seen only a few times. This chain links TRBV7-6 with TRBJ2-5; 13 positions match TRBD2. Germline V lookup: CDR1 SGHVS, CDR2 FNYEAQ. The ends lost 6 bases at V and 3 bases at J; junction bases unmatched: 4. This CDR3 has 15 amino acids. The CDR3 nucleotides are TGTGCCAGCAGTACGACTAGCGGGAGGAAAGAGACCCAGTACTTC. Protein sequence: CASSTTSGRKETQYF.

This chain uses TRBV5-4 with TRBJ2-1; D remains unclear. V was pared by 4 bases and J by 2 bases, with 13 bases between. CDR3 length: 15 residues. Germline-derived CDR1 and CDR2 are SGHNT and YYREEE (reference sequence). The DNA of the CDR3 is TGTGCCAGCAGCGCGGAACATAGGGCCTACAATGAGCAGTTCTTC. This encodes CASSAEHRAYNEQFF.